This entry describes one T cell receptor (beta chain). There is no known antigen for this receptor. Qualities for individual bases were not recorded, and no much larger clone is one base off. Library preparation used PCR. DNA from cultured CD4+ T cells underwent TCR sequencing with the Oncomine TCR Beta short-read assay at the Johns Hopkins FTIC core. The QIAamp micro DNA kit was used to extract genomic DNA from the cultured CD4+ T cells. Oncomine TCR Beta libraries made from cultured CD4+ T cells were pooled using unique dual indexes and sequenced on an Illumina iSeq 100. Under the source paper's analysis protocol: Non-productive sequences were filtered out, and CDR3s that did not start with C, did not end with F or W, or were shorter than 7 amino acids were discarded. Antigen-specific clonotypes were identified with the MANAFEST web application by comparing peptide-stimulated wells with reference and other culture wells. An FDR below 0.05, an odds ratio above 5, and a productive frequency above 0.1% in at least two of three replicate wells were required for clones to be considered positive. A clonotype counted as cross-reactive if it showed significant expansion both in the SARS-CoV-2 spike wells and in at least one common cold coronavirus spike condition. Similarity between CDR3 sequences was evaluated in R version 3.6.1 using Levenshtein distances (stringdist) and unrooted phylogenetic trees (ape). Using fastp at Q25 and MiXCR, TCRdb reprocessed the public reads and kept productive beta chains. A single entry per CDR3 protein holds the most common genes and DNA from its merged rows. The V and J calls shown here were made by TCRdb, not taken from the authors' results. This sample gives some 20,000 distinct CDR3 sequences in total; 67% of them show up just once. The biggest ten clones account for approximately 8% of the sample.

The sample's treatment or condition label, decoded: roughly nine-day PBMC culture with coronavirus spike peptide pools or control peptides (ViraFEST assay). The ViraFEST assay was used in the study, in which antigen-specific T cells were expanded with peptide pools and expanded clonotypes were subsequently identified by TCR sequencing. The convalescent patients' positive SARS-CoV-2 PCR tests fell between March and December 2020, which was before the Alpha, Beta and Delta variants emerged in the United States. Each well held 2.2 million or so PBMCs cultured in IMDM containing roughly 5.5% human AB serum and around 10 IU/ml IL-2, with 8.5 to 10 ug/ml peptide pools added. Half of the culture medium was replaced with fresh IL-2-containing medium on days 3 and 7. CD4+ T cells were isolated after roughly 9 days of culture through negative selection using the EasySep CD4+ T cell isolation kit. PBMCs were separated from whole blood using Ficoll-Paque Plus gradient centrifugation and then either used fresh or cryopreserved at -140C. Culture conditions were generally each tested in triplicate wells.

The source of the sample is a study of vaccination and CD4 T cells after COVID-19 (dated by TCRdb to about 2022). In the study overall: SARS-CoV-2 positivity had been established in the convalescent patients by nasal swab PCR, and mild disease was recorded in nine or ten of these patients and severe disease in one. Six males and four females were included in the convalescent cohort, with two Hispanic individuals, seven Caucasians, two Asians and one multiracial person represented. Post-vaccine blood samples were collected a median of approximately 68 days after the second vaccine dose, ranging from roughly 12 to 241 days. Two doses of either the Pfizer-BioNTech BNT162b2 vaccine (n=8) or the Moderna mRNA-1273 vaccine (n=2) were administered to participants. Culture stimuli were overlapping spike peptide pools from SARS-CoV-2 and from the common cold coronaviruses HCoV-NL63, HCoV-OC43 and HCoV-229E. In control cultures, a CEFX viral epitope pool was used as positive control, an HIV-1 Nef peptide pool was used as negative control, or no peptide was added. In roughly eleven COVID-19 convalescent patients and several infection-naive healthy vaccine recipients, the spike-specific CD4+ TCR repertoire before mRNA vaccination was compared with the repertoire after mRNA vaccination. Post-COVID blood samples were collected from convalescent patients a median of around 100 days after diagnosis, with a range of roughly 35 to 180 days.

Trimming costs V 6 bases and J 1 base, and their ends lie 14 bases apart. CDR1 is given as DFQATT and CDR2 as SNEGSKA, both from the germline V gene (reference sequence). The CDR3 starts with the cysteine, ends with the phenylalanine, and has 14 residues. Only the CDR3 region is kept as DNA, spanning 42 bases read in frame from base 1. Broad study findings and their caveats: Of the vaccine-specific clones in convalescent patients, 304 of 307, or nearly all, reacted only to SARS-CoV-2 spike and did not cross-react with common cold coronaviruses. Only a relatively small number of convalescent patients were included in the study, and early timepoints following natural infection were not analyzed. Among convalescent patients, a median around 89% of the SARS-CoV-2-reactive clones seen after vaccination appeared only after vaccination, which suggests priming specific to the vaccine. The median number of SARS-CoV-2-reactive clonotypes rose from 21 after infection to 38 after vaccination, but the change was not significant.

Sample: CD4+ T cells from blood, cultured in vitro. The sequence is built from TRBV20-1 and TRBJ2-3, with the D segment identity uncertain. The receptor was isolated from a human donor who had recovered from COVID-19. CDR3 region: CSAAGRWGTDTQYF. The DNA sequence is as follows: TGCAGTGCCGCCGGAAGGTGGGGCACAGATACGCAGTATTTT.